What follows are 21 T cell receptor beta chains derived from one specimen sequenced in a study of T-cell reconstitution after alpha-beta-depleted transplantation in children. During its preparation, the TCRbeta library received unique molecular identifiers. MiXCR, applied by TCRdb to the PCR reads, yields one record per CDR3 protein. The sample includes about 420,000 distinct CDR3 sequences, roughly 16% of them seen just once. The sample was PBMCs, mostly from graft donor cells, taken 360 days after TCRalphabeta/CD19-depleted stem cell transplant. The receptors were sampled from a boy in the first two years of life who had a stem cell transplant for Wiskott-Aldrich syndrome, so the T cells may come from the graft donor.

The chain is built from TRBV5-6 and TRBJ2-3; D is unresolved. V was clipped by 0 bases and J by 6 bases, with 8 bases between them. This CDR3 has 13 residues. Per the germline V gene, CDR1 is SGHDT and CDR2 is YYEEEE. CDR3 amino acids: CASSLVLMDTQYF. CDR3 coding DNA: TGTGCCAGCAGCTTGGTGTTAATGGATACGCAGTATTTT.

The V and J genes are TRBV20-1 and TRBJ2-7; 12 nucleotides agree with TRBD1. This CDR3 has 15 residues. Germline V gene data show CDR1 as DFQATT and CDR2 as SNEGSKA (reference sequence). With V trimmed by 3 bases and J by 6 bases, 9 bases remained unmatched. CDR3 protein: CSASRWGTGGAEQYF. The CDR3 bases are TGCAGTGCTAGCCGGTGGGGGACAGGGGGCGCCGAGCAGTACTTC.

This clonotype was observed a few times. This chain connects TRBV29-1 to TRBJ2-5, with D perhaps TRBD2 (6 bases). The V gene lost 5 bases and the J gene lost 2 bases, with 15 bases spanning the gap. The CDR3 runs 14 residues. Looked up from germline, CDR1 is SQVTM and CDR2 is ANQGSEA. In DNA, the CDR3 is TGCAGCGTTATCCCAGGGAGGAGGCAAGAGACCCAGTACTTC. This encodes CSVIPGRRQETQYF.

The table lists this clonotype with a few counts. J is TRBJ2-7 and V is TRBV27, with D possibly being TRBD2 (6 bases). The V end was cut by 3 bases, the J end by 0 bases, with 12 bases between. Germline-derived CDR1 and CDR2 are MNHEY and SMNVEV (reference sequence). CDR3 length: 15 amino acids. CDR3 in DNA: TGTGCCAGCAGTTTCTGGGGGGAAGGCTCCTACGAGCAGTACTTC. Its translation: CASSFWGEGSYEQYF.

The V call is TRBV2, the J call TRBJ2-7, with 16 nucleotides matching TRBD2. V shed 7 bases and J 2 bases; nucleotides not matched to a gene: 14. Germline V gives CDR1 SNHLY, CDR2 FYNNEI. The CDR3 totals 19 residues. The CDR3 sequence: CASTKLGTSGRDLTYEQYF. DNA for the CDR3: TGTGCCAGCACCAAACTTGGGACTAGCGGGAGGGATCTTACCTACGAGCAGTACTTC.

This clonotype was found once. The chain uses TRBV12-3 or TRBV12-4 and TRBJ2-7; 7 nucleotides agree with TRBD1. The CDR3 runs to 18 residues. Here the CDR3 reads CTCSFSSTGLQPTREQYF. CDR3 nucleotide sequence: TGTACCTGCAGTTTCTCCTCGACAGGGCTCCAACCTACTAGGGAGCAGTACTTC.

V and J are TRBV15 and TRBJ2-4; D is tentatively TRBD1 or TRBD2 (5 bases each). With 0 bases removed from V and 0 bases from J, the gap between germline ends came to 15 bases. Germline V gene lookup returns CDR1 LNHNV and CDR2 YYDKDF (reference sequence). The CDR3 totals 18 residues. In DNA form, the CDR3 reads TGTGCCACCAGCAGAGAGGGGGTCGGGGTACTAGCCAAAAACATTCAGTACTTC. Translating it yields CATSREGVGVLAKNIQYF. Supplemented by reference TRBV15 and TRBJ2-4, the full variable domain reads DAMVIQNPRYQVTQFGKPVTLSCSQTLNHNVMYWYQQKSSQAPKLLFHYYDKDFNNEADTPDNFQSRRPNTSFCFLDIRSPGLGDTAMYLCATSREGVGVLAKNIQYFGAGTRLSVL.

This clonotype appeared a few times. The chain links TRBV12-3 or TRBV12-4 to TRBJ2-3; D is uncertain. V lost 5 bases and J 0 bases, leaving 12 bases between the germline ends. The CDR3 extends over 15 amino acids. The CDR3 loop reads CASSAQRRSTDTQYF. CDR3 bases: TGTGCCAGCAGTGCCCAGCGCAGGAGCACAGATACGCAGTATTTT.

This clonotype was seen more than once but under ten times. The CDR3 here is CAISGRTSGENEQFF. The CDR3 DNA reads as TGTGCCATCAGTGGGAGGACTAGCGGGGAAAATGAGCAGTTCTTC. The chain joins TRBV10-3 to TRBJ2-1; 12 positions match TRBD2. This CDR3 region has 15 residues. The germline V gene has CDR1 ENHRY and CDR2 SYGVKD. With V trimmed by 4 bases and J by 7 bases, 5 bases remained unmatched.

The chain has TRBV25-1 and TRBJ2-2; 7 positions agree with TRBD1. Losses at the gene ends were 5 bases for V and 1 base for J; bases not matched to a gene: 10. The length of the CDR3 is 17 residues. Per germline, CDR1 MGHDK and CDR2 SYGVNS. CDR3 in DNA: TGTGCCAGCAGTAAACCCGTGACAGGGATGAACACCGGGGAGCTGTTTTTT. Its protein product is CASSKPVTGMNTGELFF.

The V and J genes are TRBV21-1 and TRBJ2-4; TRBD2, as called in the table, went unchecked against the DNA. TRBV21-1 is a pseudogene. The CDR3 consists of 18 residues. CDR3 residues: CASSKAPEVFETKNIQYF. In DNA form, the CDR3 reads TGTGCCAGCAGCAAAGCGCCGGAGGTCTTCGAGACCAAAAACATTCAGTACTTC.

V is TRBV27 and J is TRBJ2-4; D uncertain. This CDR3 contains 14 residues. Germline V gives CDR1 MNHEY, CDR2 SMNVEV (reference sequence). The V gene lost 5 bases and the J gene lost 3 bases, with 11 bases spanning the gap. CDR3 DNA sequence: TGTGCCAGCAGTACCCTGGGCCTCAAAAACATTCAGTACTTC. Its translation: CASSTLGLKNIQYF.

This chain uses TRBV4-3 with TRBJ2-2; tentatively, D is TRBD2 (5 bases). V was cut by 5 bases and J by 4 bases, with 14 bases left in between. CDR3 size: 15 residues. Germline-derived CDR1 and CDR2 are LGHNA and YSLEER. The DNA of the CDR3 is TGCGCCAGCAGCTTTAGCGCTAGGGTCACCGGGGAGCTGTTTTTT. This sequence encodes CASSFSARVTGELFF.

This clonotype was seen only a few times. The chain has TRBV27 and TRBJ2-3; D possibly matches TRBD1 or TRBD2 (6 bases each). The CDR3 totals 11 residues. Germline CDR1 is MNHEY and CDR2 is SMNVEV (reference sequence). V gave up 5 bases and J gave up 11 bases, with 11 bases separating them. The DNA of the CDR3 is TGTGCCAGCAGTGCGGGACACCGGCAGTATTTT. Protein: CASSAGHRQYF.

The sample holds a few counts of this clonotype. The rearrangement joins TRBV20-1 to TRBJ2-7; 10 positions match TRBD1. V lost 7 bases and J lost 4; bases outside the gene matches: 10. The CDR3 is 14 residues long. Looked up from germline, CDR1 is DFQATT and CDR2 is SNEGSKA (reference sequence). CDR3 sequence: CSGTTGGQLYEQYF. The CDR3 DNA sequence: TGCAGTGGTACGACAGGGGGCCAGCTTTACGAGCAGTACTTC.

This clonotype was found a few times. The gene calls are TRBV20-1 and TRBJ2-1; 11 bases line up with TRBD2. V dropped 3 bases and J dropped 2; count of bases not matched to a gene: 12. This CDR3 is 18 amino acids long. From germline, CDR1 is DFQATT and CDR2 SNEGSKA (reference sequence). CDR3 in amino acids: CSASRGLAVLSPYNEQFF. The DNA for the CDR3 is TGCAGTGCTAGCAGGGGACTAGCGGTTTTAAGTCCCTACAATGAGCAGTTCTTC.

The rearrangement links TRBV6-1 to TRBJ2-3; 8 positions match TRBD1. CDR3 length: 14 residues. Germline CDR1 and CDR2: MNHNS and SASEGT. V dropped 6 bases and J dropped 0; count of bases not matched to a gene: 2. CDR3 in amino acids: CASRNRGSTDTQYF. CDR3 nucleotide sequence: TGTGCCAGCAGGAACAGGGGGAGCACAGATACGCAGTATTTT.

This sequence joins TRBV5-5 and TRBJ2-7; no reliable D call. Germline CDR1 and CDR2: SGHKS and YYEKEE (reference sequence). CDR3 length equals 15 residues. V shed 2 bases and J shed 5 bases, with 17 bases lying between them. DNA of the CDR3: TGTGCCAGCAGCTTAAGGCTAGATCGGTGGGACGAGCAGTACTTC. It encodes CASSLRLDRWDEQYF.

The chain links TRBV15 to TRBJ1-4; 7 nucleotides line up with TRBD1. CDR3 size: 15 residues. V was pared by 2 bases and J by 7 bases, with 7 bases of the junction left unmatched. CDR1 and CDR2 from the germline V gene are LNHNV and YYDKDF (reference sequence). The CDR3 here is CATSRKPGGGEKLFF. The CDR3 bases are TGTGCCACCAGCAGAAAGCCAGGGGGTGGTGAAAAACTGTTTTTT. Full variable domain (missing parts from reference TRBV15 and TRBJ1-4): DAMVIQNPRYQVTQFGKPVTLSCSQTLNHNVMYWYQQKSSQAPKLLFHYYDKDFNNEADTPDNFQSRRPNTSFCFLDIRSPGLGDTAMYLCATSRKPGGGEKLFFGSGTQLSVL.

This clonotype was observed a few times. The chain employs TRBV20-1 and TRBJ2-7; D remains ambiguous. CDR1 is DFQATT and CDR2 is SNEGSKA in the germline V gene (reference sequence). Between the trimmed V and J ends, which lost 3 bases and 4 bases, there was a span of 10 bases. The CDR3 loop spans 12 amino acids. This CDR3 reads CSASWAQYEQYF. CDR3 DNA: TGCAGTGCTAGCTGGGCACAGTACGAGCAGTACTTC.

This clonotype was counted between two and nine times. V gene TRBV5-1 combines with J gene TRBJ2-7; D gene ambiguous. Per the germline V gene, CDR1 is SGHRS and CDR2 is YFSETQ. The CDR3 has 11 amino acids. The V gene lost 2 bases and the J gene lost 6 bases, with 6 bases spanning the gap. The CDR3 DNA follows: TGCGCCAGCAGCTTCAGTCCCGAGCAGTACTTC. This encodes CASSFSPEQYF.